Shown below are 6 T cell receptor beta chains from a single sample sequenced in a study of cytomegalovirus exposure and HLA in healthy donors. It was with 60 Vbeta and 13 Jbeta primers that the PCR ran. Profiling relied on immunoSEQ multiplex PCR, and the TCRdb table lists in-frame clones only, not all of them. The table records 250,000 to 350,000 clones, 86% of them present only once. The sequencing input was PBMCs. Source of these receptors: a man aged 35 to 55 in good health and CMV-seropositive.

V gene TRBV28 combines with J gene TRBJ2-7; 8 bases match TRBD1. Trimming at V came to 3 bases and at J to 2 bases, leaving 12 bases not matched to a gene. The germline V gene encodes CDR1 MDHEN and CDR2 SYDVKM. CDR3 length equals 17 residues. The CDR3: CASSLWGQAGYAYEQYF. DNA for the CDR3: TGTGCCAGCAGTTTGTGGGGACAGGCCGGATATGCCTACGAGCAGTACTTC.

The genes are TRBV7-3 and TRBJ2-3; D might be TRBD2 (5 bases). The CDR3 length is 17 residues. The V and J ends lost 5 bases and 2 bases respectively, with 20 bases between them. Germline lookup yields CDR1 SGHTA and CDR2 FQGTGA. CDR3 bases: TGTGCCAGCAGCCCCTCCTGGGGAGATTCCCCCACAGATACGCAGTATTTT. Its translation: CASSPSWGDSPTDTQYF. The whole variable domain, filled in from reference TRBV7-3 and TRBJ2-3, reads GAGVSQTPSNKVTEKGKYVELRCDPISGHTALYWYRQSLGQGPEFLIYFQGTGAADDSGLPNDRFFAVRPEGSVSTLKIQRTERGDSAVYLCASSPSWGDSPTDTQYFGPGTRLTVL.

V is TRBV10-3 and J is TRBJ2-3; 9 bases line up with TRBD2. Trimming cost V 5 bases and J 1 base; bases outside gene matches: 1. Germline CDR1 ENHRY, CDR2 SYGVKD. The length of the CDR3 is 14 residues. The DNA for the CDR3 is TGTGCCATCAGTTCTAGCGGGGGCACAGATACGCAGTATTTT. This codes for CAISSSGGTDTQYF.

V usage is TRBV28 and J usage is TRBJ2-7; TRBD2 matches 7 bases. CDR3 size: 14 residues. The ends lost 6 bases at V and 9 bases at J; junction bases unmatched: 14. Germline CDR1 and CDR2: MDHEN and SYDVKM. The CDR3 DNA is TGTGCCAGCAGGGCCGGGACTATCCAAACAGTGCAGTACTTC. As protein: CASRAGTIQTVQYF.

V usage is TRBV2 and J usage is TRBJ2-4, with TRBD2 matching 7 bases. The CDR3 has 16 residues. Germline V CDR1 and CDR2: SNHLY, FYNNEI. Trimming at V came to 2 bases and at J to 2 bases, leaving 6 bases not matched to a gene. CDR3 protein: CASSELAAVTKNIQYF. CDR3 bases: TGTGCCAGCAGTGAACTAGCGGCTGTCACCAAAAACATTCAGTACTTC. The full variable domain, completed using reference TRBV2 and TRBJ2-4, is EPEVTQTPSHQVTQMGQEVILRCVPISNHLYFYWYRQILGQKVEFLVSFYNNEISEKSEIFDDQFSVERPDGSNFTLKIRSTKLEDSAMYFCASSELAAVTKNIQYFGAGTRLSVL.

The CDR3 nucleotides read TGTGCCAGTAGTATGGGGACAGGGGGACACTACGAGCAGTACTTC. It is translated as CASSMGTGGHYEQYF. V and J are TRBV19 and TRBJ2-7; 11 nucleotides align to TRBD1. Germline V gene data show CDR1 as LNHDA and CDR2 as SQIVND (reference sequence). The V segment lost 3 bases and the J segment 3 bases; nucleotides outside the gene matches: 4. The CDR3 runs to 15 residues.